This T cell receptor beta chain was found in a study of shared clonotypes between healthy human individuals. General observations from the study: It was observed that roughly 5.4% of naive CD4 clonotypes were shared across several donors.

Here immunoSEQ multiplex PCR was the method, and the copy in TCRdb shows in-frame clones only, minus some. The table lists 600,000 to 750,000 clones, around 90% of them singletons. On this clone itself: Its antigen remains unknown.

V shed 4 bases and J shed 1 base, with 10 bases lying between them. Germline CDR1 is LNHDA and CDR2 is SQIVND (reference sequence). The CDR3 has 14 amino acids. Sequenced input: memory CD8+ T cells from PBMCs. The subset denotes: CD45RO+ cells pooled with CCR7-negative TemRA cells. The clonotype comes from a young man in good health. Some clones in this sample may be carry-over from other donors' samples. The chain has TRBV19 and TRBJ2-5; D could derive from TRBD1 or TRBD2 (6 bases each). The CDR3 bases are TGTGCCAGTAGTACGGGGGCCCGCCAAGAGACCCAGTACTTC. Translation gives CASSTGARQETQYF.